This entry lists 3 T cell receptor beta chains sequenced from one sample in a study of PD-1 blockade in classical Hodgkin lymphoma (dated by TCRdb to 2019 to 2021). The library came from the immunoSEQ multiplex PCR assay. TCRdb re-hosts the immuneACCESS table, in-frame sequences only. Its copies lack some clones; in the studies checked, an unresolved V gene accounts for under half of them, and the cause for the rest is not known. This sample holds 60,000 to 75,000 clones; under 95% were observed only once. In total, the top ten clones hold 9.7% of the sample. The sample's time point, from its label and the paper: cycle 1 day 1 (C1D1), immediately before nivolumab initiation. All trial patients had relapsed after autologous stem cell transplantation, with cohorts A, B and C differing in prior brentuximab vedotin exposure. Sample: peripheral blood mononuclear cells (PBMCs), taken at baseline. These receptors all stem from a human donor with classical Hodgkin lymphoma.

The chain recombines TRBV29-1 with TRBJ2-1; D may be TRBD1 or TRBD2 (6 bases each). This CDR3 has 18 amino acids. Trimming pared 0 bases from V and 5 bases from J, leaving 23 bases between. Germline values: CDR1 SQVTM, CDR2 ANQGSEA. The CDR3 DNA reads as TGCAGCGTTGAAGATCCATTGGAGGGGGAAGGGGCACACAATGAGCAGTTCTTC. It yields the protein CSVEDPLEGEGAHNEQFF.

V usage is TRBV27 and J usage is TRBJ2-1; unclear D gene. CDR3 length: 13 amino acids. Trimming removed 0 bases from V and 5 bases from J, with 5 bases in between. Germline lookup yields CDR1 MNHEY and CDR2 SMNVEV (reference sequence). The CDR3, as DNA: TGTGCCAGCAGTTTATCCCAGGACAATGAGCAGTTCTTC. This codes for CASSLSQDNEQFF.

The chain joins TRBV6-6 to TRBJ2-3; either TRBD1 or TRBD2 may fit D (5 bases each). This CDR3 contains 13 residues. Germline V CDR1 and CDR2: MNHNY, SVGAGI (reference sequence). Trimming stripped 0 bases from V and 5 bases from J, with 6 bases between. Here the CDR3 reads CASSYSGVDTQYF. The CDR3, as DNA: TGTGCCAGCAGTTACTCGGGGGTAGATACGCAGTATTTT.